This TCR beta chain was found in a study of OX40 agonist ivuxolimab in advanced cancers. The overall study: Subjects had a mean age of roughly 57 years, with a range of 23 to 79; more than 70% were male.

Findings and limits, study-wide: Antigens targeted by the expanded peripheral T cells were not determined. Compared with CD4+, CD8+ T cells on average had more expanded clones.

The CDR3 is made up of 14 amino acids. Per the germline V gene, CDR1 is SGHTA and CDR2 is FQGNSA. V lost 2 bases to trimming and J lost 0 bases, with 8 bases between them. Repertoires were generated with immunoSEQ multiplex PCR, while TCRdb's copy carries only in-frame clones and drops some. The sample consists of roughly 56,000 clones, about 84% of them appearing once. In regard to this clone: The target antigen is unknown.

This specimen was CD4+ or CD8+ T cells sorted from blood, taken in a trial of the OX40 agonist ivuxolimab. The rearrangement joins TRBV7-2 to TRBJ2-7, with D hard to call. The receptor comes from an adult with an advanced solid tumor such as melanoma, head and neck, liver or kidney cancer. The CDR3 nucleotides are TGTGCCAGCAGCTTATTTCAGCCCTCCTACGAGCAGTACTTC. It is translated as CASSLFQPSYEQYF.